Given below is one T cell receptor beta chain in context. Antigen: not known. TCRdb independently ran MiXCR on the 5' RACE reads; one entry per CDR3 protein. The table has 110,000 or so distinct CDR3 sequences, 10% to 13% seen once. Time point reported: blood at routine non-recurrence follow-up after resection. No cells were sorted before sequencing. The whole RNA sequenced was extracted from tumor, nontumor lung or frozen PBMC. V lost 0 bases and J lost 4, with 9 bases in between. The CDR3 consists of 14 residues. CDR1 is SGHRS and CDR2 is YFSETQ in the germline V gene. The data are from a study of spatial heterogeneity in lung cancer. Study in general: Alpha-chain detections were consistently fewer than beta-chain detections among the sequences. An average of more than ten raw reads was observed per unique TCR and UMI combination.

Study conclusions and caveats: TCRs found ubiquitously expanded in tumor appeared in blood more at resection than at follow-up.

The clonotype comes from a female donor with early-stage non-small cell lung cancer. Sequencing was performed on PBMCs, taken at follow-up. The V call is TRBV5-1, the J call TRBJ2-3; possibly TRBD1 for D (6 bases). This CDR3 reads CASSLGQGPDTQYF. The CDR3, as DNA: TGCGCCAGCAGCTTGGGTCAGGGGCCAGATACGCAGTATTTT.